The 16 T cell receptor beta chains given below trace back to one sample, sequenced in a study of cytomegalovirus exposure and HLA in healthy donors. This PCR relied on a set of 60 Vbeta primers and 13 Jbeta primers. The data were produced by immunoSEQ multiplex PCR, yet TCRdb's version contains in-frame clones alone and is incomplete. The repertoire holds under 200,000 clones, with roughly 84% as singletons. The specimen sequenced was PBMCs. These receptors came from a man aged 25-45 years in good health and CMV-seronegative.

The rearrangement joins TRBV18 to TRBJ1-1; D possibly corresponds to TRBD1 (5 bases). The V and J ends lost 3 bases and 7 bases respectively, with 15 bases between them. This CDR3 comprises 14 residues. The germline V gene has CDR1 KGHSH and CDR2 LQKENI. For the CDR3, the DNA is TGTGCCAGCTCACCGACAGTAGTTTTTTTTGAAGCTTTCTTT. It codes for CASSPTVVFFEAFF.

The chain is built from TRBV18 and TRBJ1-2; tentatively, D is TRBD1 (6 bases). The CDR3 spans 13 residues. Germline CDR1 is KGHSH and CDR2 is LQKENI. V lost 5 bases and J 2 bases, leaving 9 bases between the germline ends. The CDR3 protein is CASSEGENYGYTF. The CDR3 DNA follows: TGTGCCAGCTCAGAGGGGGAGAACTATGGCTACACCTTC.

The chain couples TRBV27 to TRBJ2-1, with D maybe TRBD1 (6 bases). This CDR3 spans 15 amino acids. Germline CDR1 is MNHEY and CDR2 is SMNVEV (reference sequence). The ends were cut back, 3 bases at V and 6 bases at J, with 15 bases in the middle. CDR3 sequence: CASSLGRGLVNEQFF. The CDR3 DNA follows: TGTGCCAGCAGTTTGGGCAGGGGATTAGTCAATGAGCAGTTCTTC.

The chain employs TRBV6-1 and TRBJ2-4, with a possible D match to TRBD1 (6 bases). The ends were cut back, 6 bases at V and 0 bases at J, with 12 bases in the middle. CDR3 size: 15 residues. Per germline, CDR1 MNHNS and CDR2 SASEGT. The CDR3 region is CASRQGMGAKNIQYF. The CDR3 DNA sequence: TGTGCCAGCAGACAGGGAATGGGAGCCAAAAACATTCAGTACTTC.

The rearrangement joins TRBV27 to TRBJ2-1; D perhaps matches TRBD2 (5 bases). This CDR3 has 15 amino acids. Between the trimmed V and J ends, which lost 3 bases and 7 bases, there was a span of 16 bases. Germline V gene lookup returns CDR1 MNHEY and CDR2 SMNVEV (reference sequence). CDR3 nucleotides: TGTGCCAGCAGTTTTTTCCTAGCAAACTATAATGAGCAGTTCTTC. It encodes CASSFFLANYNEQFF.

The chain links TRBV6-5 to TRBJ1-1; tentative D call: TRBD1 (6 bases). V was trimmed by 4 bases and J by 7 bases, leaving 22 bases between them. The CDR3 has 16 residues. Germline V lookup: CDR1 MNHEY, CDR2 SVGAGI. The CDR3 DNA reads as TGTGCCAGCAGTTCACGAGGAACAGGGTTCGTCCTTGAAGCTTTCTTT. Residues: CASSSRGTGFVLEAFF.

CDR3 sequence: CASSFLGRDRVVVNTEAFF. CDR3 DNA: TGCGCCAGCAGCTTCCTCGGGAGGGACAGGGTGGTGGTGAACACTGAAGCTTTCTTT. This chain joins TRBV5-1 and TRBJ1-1; TRBD1 agrees at 9 bases. Trimming took 2 bases from V and 0 from J; bases not matched to a gene: 14. CDR3 length: 19 residues. Germline V gives CDR1 SGHRS, CDR2 YFSETQ.

This clone is a singleton in its sample. V and J are TRBV5-1 and TRBJ2-1; perhaps TRBD1 as D (6 bases). V was shortened by 4 bases and J by 1 base, with 30 bases between the two germline ends. The germline gives CDR1 SGHRS, CDR2 YFSETQ. The CDR3 consists of 21 residues. The CDR3 nucleotides read TGCGCCAGCAGCCTTAGATATGGCTTGAGTACAGGGTTTGGGTCCTACAATGAGCAGTTCTTC. It specifies CASSLRYGLSTGFGSYNEQFF.

The V call is TRBV30, the J call TRBJ2-5, with TRBD2 as a possible D gene (5 bases). The germline V gene encodes CDR1 GTSNPN and CDR2 SVGIG (reference sequence). Trimming took 0 bases from V and 4 from J, leaving 12 bases between them. CDR3 length equals 14 residues. CDR3 bases: TGTGCCTGGAGTGTACCGGGGTACGGAGAGACCCAGTACTTC. Translating it yields CAWSVPGYGETQYF.

This chain connects TRBV28 to TRBJ2-7, with D possibly being TRBD2 (7 bases). Germline V gene sequence: CDR1 MDHEN, CDR2 SYDVKM. V was pared by 11 bases and J by 4 bases, with 15 bases between. There are 12 residues in the CDR3. CDR3 sequence: CAWQGRGYEQYF. DNA for the CDR3: TGTGCCTGGCAGGGGAGGGGTTACGAGCAGTACTTC.

The V gene is TRBV18, the J gene TRBJ1-2, with TRBD1 as a possible D gene (6 bases). The CDR3 sequence is 16 residues long. V was trimmed by 3 bases and J by 8 bases, leaving 22 bases between them. Germline lookup yields CDR1 KGHSH and CDR2 LQKENI. The CDR3 nucleotides are TGTGCCAGCTCACCGACCCCCGGGACATTGACGGGGGGCTACACCTTC. It yields the protein CASSPTPGTLTGGYTF.

The chain is built from TRBV25-1 and TRBJ2-3, with TRBD2 identical over 8 bases. This CDR3 spans 18 amino acids. After removal of 1 base from V and 1 base from J, the junction contained 10 bases not matched to a gene. The V gene's germline CDR1 is MGHDK and CDR2 SYGVNS. CDR3 sequence reads: CASSESGVTGGGTDTQYF. The CDR3 DNA reads TGTGCCAGCAGTGAATCTGGTGTCACGGGGGGGGGCACAGATACGCAGTATTTT.

The J gene is TRBJ2-1, the V gene TRBV5-1, with D perhaps matching TRBD2 (6 bases). Germline V gene lookup returns CDR1 SGHRS and CDR2 YFSETQ. The CDR3 is 15 residues long. Trimming took 0 bases from V and 5 from J, leaving 12 bases between them. As DNA, the CDR3 is TGCGCCAGCAGCTTGGTAGGTTTAGCGGACAATGAGCAGTTCTTC. It translates to CASSLVGLADNEQFF.

The chain recombines TRBV11-2 with TRBJ2-3; D is possibly TRBD2 (5 bases). This CDR3 contains 13 residues. Trimming took 5 bases from V and 6 from J, leaving 12 bases between them. CDR1 SGHAT and CDR2 FQNNGV come from the germline V gene. In nucleotides, the CDR3 is TGTGCCAGCAGCCGAGTAGCGTGGGATACGCAGTATTTT. Translation gives CASSRVAWDTQYF.

The chain employs TRBV2 and TRBJ2-5; D uncertain. V was clipped by 6 bases and J by 5 bases, with 10 bases between them. The CDR3 contains 12 residues. Germline loops: CDR1 SNHLY, CDR2 FYNNEI. CDR3 amino acids: CASRRSRETQYF. The CDR3 DNA reads as TGTGCCAGCAGAAGGAGTAGGGAGACCCAGTACTTC.

In DNA, the CDR3 is TGTGCCAGCAGCCAAGGGCTAGCGGGTACACTAACGGAGACCCAGTACTTC. Its protein is CASSQGLAGTLTETQYF. The chain uses TRBV4-2 and TRBJ2-5; 8 bases are a match to TRBD2. In germline, CDR1 is LGHNA, CDR2 YNFKEQ. V gave up 1 base and J gave up 5 bases; unmatched junction bases: 12. This CDR3 has 17 amino acids.